The 8 T cell receptor beta chains below come from one sample, sequenced in a study of T cell changes during pregnancy in multiple sclerosis (dated by TCRdb to between 2018 and 2021). Library generation was performed with the immunoSEQ multiplex PCR assay. TCRdb retrieved this table from immuneACCESS and kept in-frame rearrangements only. Not all clones are present; in checked studies, unresolved V genes account for under half, and no reason is known for the remainder. Within this sample are more than 60,000 clones, with around nine tenths of them counted one time only. About 0.9% of the sample lies in the top ten. Here the sequenced sample was peripheral blood, taken before pregnancy. These receptors came from a female donor with multiple sclerosis, enrolled in a pregnancy study.

The chain carries TRBV6-5 and TRBJ1-2, with D possibly matching TRBD1 (6 bases). The V end was cut by 8 bases, the J end by 2 bases, with 18 bases between. This CDR3 is 15 amino acids long. From germline, CDR1 is MNHEY and CDR2 SVGAGI. The CDR3 here is CASSLGVTGNYGYTF. The DNA of the CDR3 is TGTGCCAGCTCCCTCGGGGTAACAGGGAACTATGGCTACACCTTC.

This chain uses TRBV4-1 with TRBJ1-4, with unresolved D. V was trimmed by 0 bases and J by 7 bases, leaving 12 bases between them. CDR1 and CDR2 from the germline V gene are MGHRA and YSYEKL. The CDR3 loop spans 15 amino acids. CDR3 in DNA: TGCGCCAGCAGCCAAGACACCGGCGGGCCTGAAAAACTGTTTTTT. Its translation is CASSQDTGGPEKLFF.

The CDR3 loop is CASSSGAYGYTF. CDR3 DNA sequence: TGTGCCAGCAGCTCAGGGGCCTATGGCTACACCTTC. The J gene is TRBJ1-2, the V gene TRBV7-9; TRBD1 might be the D (6 bases). The CDR3 length is 12 residues. Trimming took off 4 bases at V and 4 bases at J, with 7 bases between the two ends. Germline V gene lookup returns CDR1 SEHNR and CDR2 FQNEAQ (reference sequence).

The chain employs TRBV5-5 and TRBJ1-3; the D is unclear. V lost 1 base, J lost 0 bases, and 14 bases lay in between. CDR3 size: 17 residues. CDR1 is SGHKS and CDR2 is YYEKEE in the germline V gene (reference sequence). This CDR3 is CASSLIPARISGNTIYF. CDR3 nucleotides: TGTGCCAGCAGCTTGATTCCCGCGCGGATCTCTGGAAACACCATATATTTT. The full variable domain, completed using reference TRBV5-5 and TRBJ1-3, is DAGVTQSPTHLIKTRGQQVTLRCSPISGHKSVSWYQQVLGQGPQFIFQYYEKEERGRGNFPDRFSARQFPNYSSELNVNALLLGDSALYLCASSLIPARISGNTIYFGEGSWLTVV.

This sequence joins TRBV6-6 and TRBJ2-3; D uncertain. Per germline, CDR1 MNHNY and CDR2 SVGAGI (reference sequence). The V end was cut by 2 bases, the J end by 1 base, with 4 bases between. CDR3 size: 13 residues. The CDR3, as DNA: TGTGCCAGCAGTTACCCCGGCACAGATACGCAGTATTTT. Its protein product is CASSYPGTDTQYF.

The V call is TRBV11-3, the J call TRBJ2-2; D uncertain. The germline V gene encodes CDR1 SGHNT and CDR2 YENEEA. The CDR3 loop spans 14 amino acids. Trimming took 0 bases from V and 1 from J, leaving 3 bases between them. The CDR3 protein is CASSLERNTGELFF. CDR3 sequence (DNA): TGTGCCAGCAGCTTAGAGAGGAACACCGGGGAGCTGTTTTTT.

V and J are TRBV18 and TRBJ2-3; TRBD2 aligns across 9 bases. Germline lookup yields CDR1 KGHSH and CDR2 LQKENI. The CDR3 sequence is 15 residues long. V was clipped by 6 bases and J by 2 bases; unmatched bases: 6. The CDR3 protein is CASSLSGGLTDTQYF. The CDR3 DNA reads TGTGCCAGCTCTCTCAGCGGGGGGCTCACAGATACGCAGTATTTT.

This sequence joins TRBV19 and TRBJ2-3; TRBD2 might be the D (6 bases). V lost 6 bases and J 1 base, leaving 17 bases between the germline ends. Germline V lookup: CDR1 LNHDA, CDR2 SQIVND (reference sequence). The CDR3 length is 16 residues. The CDR3 region has the DNA TGTGCCAGTAGAGCGAGGGCTCCGGGAGGCACAGATACGCAGTATTTT. It encodes CASRARAPGGTDTQYF.